The subject of this entry is one T cell receptor (beta chain). Its antigen is currently unknown. The single heparinised draw taken from each donor contained about 100 mL of blood on average. The authors sorted CD4+ naive, central memory, regulatory and stem cell-like memory cells via CD45RO/CCR7/CD25/CD127/CD95/CD27. The trim removed 5 bases at V and 6 bases at J, leaving 6 bases unmatched. The CDR3 consists of 13 residues. Germline V CDR1 and CDR2: MNHEY, SVGAGI. These data originate in a study of beta chain features in type 1 diabetes. Sequenced material consisted of expressed TCRB transcripts (all of the isolated RNA was reverse transcribed). Sequenced naive, central memory and regulatory T cell samples produced an average of roughly 3.9 million reads. The protocol was immunoSEQ multiplex PCR, while the TCRdb copy is restricted to in-frame clones and leaves out a portion. Seen here are 38,000 or so clones, around 60% observed once, and the top ten hold around 2%.

Regarding the study as a whole: Insertions at VDJ junctions were less frequent in type 1 diabetes patients. These patients also deleted more nucleotides at the same junctions.

The sequencing input was Tregs from blood. V is TRBV6-5 and J is TRBJ1-1, with 7 bases identical to TRBD1. The receptor was derived from a woman in her thirties in good health. This CDR3 is CASSRTQGAEAFF. The CDR3 nucleotides are TGTGCCAGCAGTCGAACCCAGGGGGCTGAAGCTTTCTTT.